The 27 T cell receptor beta chains reported below all come from one sample, sequenced in a study of blood T cell repertoires in COVID-19 (dated by TCRdb to between 2020 and 2021). Libraries were constructed by the immunoSEQ multiplex PCR assay. TCRdb carries this immuneACCESS record with in-frame sequences only. Its versions omit some clonotypes, under half of them owing to an unresolved V gene in the studies checked, with the rest unexplained. The sample table shows about 140,000 clones, and about three quarters are seen once. Roughly 9% of the sample belongs to the ten largest clones. The sequenced material came from peripheral blood. The source of these receptors is a woman aged 45-59 years with active or convalescent COVID-19.

The chain couples TRBV5-1 to TRBJ2-5, with TRBD2 matching 14 bases. The germline V gene has CDR1 SGHRS and CDR2 YFSETQ. V shed 6 bases, J shed 4 bases, and the junction held 5 bases outside the gene matches. The CDR3 totals 15 residues. The CDR3 loop reads CASNKGLAGVETQYF. CDR3 bases: TGCGCCAGCAATAAGGGACTAGCGGGAGTAGAGACCCAGTACTTC.

Turning to this clone: Within the sample, other DNA sequences also encode this same CDR3. The chain is built from TRBV24-1 and TRBJ2-1, with 9 bases aligning to TRBD2. Germline CDR1 and CDR2: KGHDR and SFDVKD. V trimming: 4 bases; J trimming: 2 bases; junction bases outside the gene matches: 5. The CDR3 has 16 residues. The CDR3 sequence is CATSEASGGTYNEQFF. CDR3 nucleotides: TGTGCCACCAGTGAAGCGAGCGGGGGGACCTACAATGAGCAGTTCTTC.

V gene TRBV29-1 combines with J gene TRBJ2-5, with 12 bases fitting TRBD2. Germline trimming cut 6 bases from V and 2 bases from J; bases unmatched to any gene: 7. In germline, CDR1 is SQVTM, CDR2 ANQGSEA. The CDR3 extends over 15 amino acids. This CDR3 reads CSVARTSGKQETQYF. CDR3 DNA: TGCAGCGTAGCCAGGACTAGCGGGAAGCAAGAGACCCAGTACTTC.

V is TRBV28 and J is TRBJ2-7; D is perhaps TRBD1 (5 bases). The CDR3 covers 14 residues. CDR1 is MDHEN, CDR2 SYDVKM, per germline. The germline V and J ends were trimmed by 5 bases and 3 bases, with 14 bases remaining between them. The CDR3 is CASSPDPGHYEQYF. The DNA of the CDR3 is TGTGCCAGCAGTCCAGATCCAGGGCACTACGAGCAGTACTTC.

V is TRBV28 and J is TRBJ1-5, with 9 bases aligning to TRBD1. V trimming: 0 bases; J trimming: 9 bases; junction bases outside the gene matches: 0. Per germline, CDR1 MDHEN and CDR2 SYDVKM. This CDR3 is built from 13 residues. CDR3 in amino acids: CASSLWDRGPQHF. CDR3 in DNA: TGTGCCAGCAGTTTATGGGACAGGGGGCCCCAGCATTTT.

The rearrangement uses TRBV19 and TRBJ1-4; D call uncertain. CDR1 and CDR2 (germline): LNHDA, SQIVND (reference sequence). Trimming cost V 1 base and J 8 bases, with 11 bases left between them. CDR3 size: 14 residues. This CDR3 reads CASSIVSTGEKLFF. The CDR3 DNA sequence: TGTGCCAGTAGTATAGTTTCGACGGGGGAAAAACTGTTTTTT.

The chain employs TRBV18 and TRBJ2-7, with a weak D call TRBD2 (6 bases). V was pared by 3 bases and J by 5 bases, with 14 bases between. This CDR3 has 14 residues. CDR1 and CDR2 (germline): KGHSH, LQKENI. This CDR3 reads CASSPRNRRDEQYF. CDR3 in DNA: TGTGCCAGCTCACCTAGAAACAGGAGGGACGAGCAGTACTTC.

The gene calls are TRBV7-2 and TRBJ2-5; 15 bases are shared with TRBD2. V trimming: 1 base; J trimming: 6 bases; junction bases outside the gene matches: 3. The length of the CDR3 is 16 residues. CDR1 is SGHTA and CDR2 is FQGNSA in the germline V gene. The CDR3 nucleotides are TGTGCCAGCAGCTTAGAAGGGACTAGCGGGGGGAAGACCCAGTACTTC. It specifies CASSLEGTSGGKTQYF. The whole variable domain, filled in from reference TRBV7-2 and TRBJ2-5, reads GAGVSQSPSNKVTEKGKDVELRCDPISGHTALYWYRQSLGQGLEFLIYFQGNSAPDKSGLPSDRFSAERTGGSVSTLTIQRTQQEDSAVYLCASSLEGTSGGKTQYFGPGTRLLVL.

The chain joins TRBV7-8 to TRBJ1-2; no definite D call. V lost 1 base, J lost 4 bases, and 16 bases lay in between. Germline CDR1 SGHVS, CDR2 FQNEAQ. The CDR3 covers 16 residues. Here the CDR3 reads CASSLVIYRAPYGYTF. The DNA for the CDR3 is TGTGCCAGCAGCTTAGTGATATACCGCGCACCCTATGGCTACACCTTC. Supplemented by reference TRBV7-8 and TRBJ1-2, the full variable domain reads GAGVSQSPRYKVAKRGQDVALRCDPISGHVSLFWYQQALGQGPEFLTYFQNEAQLDKSGLPSDRFFAERPEGSVSTLKIQRTQQEDSAVYLCASSLVIYRAPYGYTFGSGTRLTVV.

This clone was seen a single time. V is TRBV10-1 and J is TRBJ1-2; D remains ambiguous. The CDR3 runs 13 residues. V shed 2 bases and J shed 4 bases, with 8 bases lying between them. The germline V gene has CDR1 WNHNN and CDR2 SYGVQD (reference sequence). CDR3 sequence: CASSERHPYGYTF. The CDR3 DNA reads TGCGCCAGCAGTGAGCGACACCCCTATGGCTACACCTTC.

The chain is built from TRBV20-1 and TRBJ1-1, with D perhaps matching TRBD1 (6 bases). The CDR3 loop spans 11 amino acids. Germline CDR1 is DFQATT and CDR2 is SNEGSKA (reference sequence). The germline V and J ends were trimmed by 6 bases and 1 base, with 6 bases remaining between them. This chain's CDR3 is CSAQGNTEAFF. As DNA, the CDR3 is TGCAGTGCACAGGGGAACACTGAAGCTTTCTTT.

The chain couples TRBV3-1 (or the pseudogene TRBV3-2) to TRBJ1-4; D call uncertain. V was clipped by 4 bases and J by 7 bases, with 13 bases between them. Germline CDR1 and CDR2: LGHDT and YNNKEL (reference sequence). This CDR3 region has 14 residues. CDR3 sequence (DNA): TGTGCCAGCAGCCTCGGTTACTCGGGTGAAAAACTGTTTTTT. Translation gives CASSLGYSGEKLFF.

There are a few counts of this clone. The gene calls are TRBV28 and TRBJ1-4; D may be TRBD1 (5 bases). With 4 bases removed from V and 7 bases from J, the gap between germline ends came to 7 bases. The CDR3 is 12 residues long. The germline gives CDR1 MDHEN, CDR2 SYDVKM. The chain's CDR3 is CASSWGVEKLFF. As DNA, the CDR3 is TGTGCCAGCAGTTGGGGGGTTGAAAAACTGTTTTTT.

This clone was picked up a small number of times. The V gene is TRBV29-1, the J gene TRBJ1-1; no clear D gene. Germline V CDR1 and CDR2: SQVTM, ANQGSEA. The CDR3 is 13 residues long. The V end was cut by 8 bases, the J end by 0 bases, with 13 bases between. The CDR3 spells CSLREIMNTEAFF. The CDR3 DNA reads as TGCAGCCTTAGGGAGATAATGAACACTGAAGCTTTCTTT.

This rearrangement joins TRBV30 to TRBJ2-5; 8 bases line up with TRBD1. Looked up from germline, CDR1 is GTSNPN and CDR2 is SVGIG (reference sequence). The CDR3 sequence is 14 residues long. With 6 bases clipped from V and 4 bases from J, the junction kept 10 bases outside the gene matches. CDR3 residues: CACTTGAGGETQYF. CDR3 DNA sequence: TGTGCCTGCACGACAGGGGCGGGTGGAGAGACCCAGTACTTC.

This clone was recorded a few times. The chain couples TRBV7-6 to TRBJ1-4, with TRBD1 as a possible D gene (6 bases). The CDR3 consists of 12 residues. The V end lost 2 bases, the J end lost 13 bases, and 11 bases lay between the germline ends. CDR1 and CDR2 from the germline V gene are SGHVS and FNYEAQ. The DNA for the CDR3 is TGTGCCAGCAGCTTACGGGGGGGCGGACTGTTTTTT. This sequence encodes CASSLRGGGLFF.

The chain links TRBV13 to TRBJ2-7, with TRBD1 as a possible D gene (6 bases). The CDR3 loop spans 14 amino acids. Trimming removed 5 bases from V and 5 bases from J, with 16 bases in between. Germline V gene lookup returns CDR1 PRHDT and CDR2 FYEKMQ (reference sequence). The CDR3, as DNA: TGTGCCAGCAGCCCCAGGGGTAGGGGTAACGAGCAGTACTTC. Its protein product is CASSPRGRGNEQYF.

This chain connects TRBV5-1 to TRBJ2-1; 16 nucleotides align to TRBD2. Germline lookup yields CDR1 SGHRS and CDR2 YFSETQ. V was pared by 4 bases and J by 8 bases, with 9 bases of the junction left unmatched. This CDR3 contains 17 residues. The CDR3 nucleotides read TGCGCCAGCAGCCAACCAGGGACTAGCGGGGGGGCCTATGAGCAGTTCTTC. This sequence encodes CASSQPGTSGGAYEQFF.

The chain is built from TRBV7-9 and TRBJ2-3; D may be TRBD2 (6 bases). Trimming removed 4 bases from V and 2 bases from J, with 19 bases in between. The V gene's germline CDR1 is SEHNR and CDR2 FQNEAQ (reference sequence). There are 17 residues in the CDR3. The CDR3 protein is CASSSGRDSANTDTQYF. CDR3 bases: TGTGCCAGCAGCTCGGGGCGGGACTCAGCTAACACAGATACGCAGTATTTT.

This chain uses TRBV6-4 with TRBJ1-1, with 9 bases fitting TRBD1. The V gene end was trimmed by 2 bases and the J gene end by 2 bases; junction bases not matched to a gene: 6. Germline assignment: CDR1 MRHNA and CDR2 SNTAGT. The CDR3 is 16 amino acids. As DNA, the CDR3 is TGTGCCAGCAGTGACCCACAGGGGGCGCGCAACACTGAAGCTTTCTTT. Amino acids: CASSDPQGARNTEAFF.

This clone showed up just a few times. The rearrangement joins TRBV19 to TRBJ2-7, with 10 nucleotides matching TRBD2. Trimming took 5 bases from V and 1 from J; bases not matched to a gene: 5. Germline V gene data show CDR1 as LNHDA and CDR2 as SQIVND (reference sequence). The CDR3 loop spans 15 amino acids. CDR3 bases: TGTGCCAGTAGTTCGAGCGGGGGGGGTTCCTACGAGCAGTACTTC. Translation: CASSSSGGGSYEQYF.

This clone was counted a few times. This chain joins TRBV7-2 and TRBJ2-6; D possibly corresponds to TRBD2 (6 bases). This CDR3 contains 14 residues. Trimming cost V 5 bases and J 1 base, with 6 bases left between them. Germline V lookup: CDR1 SGHTA, CDR2 FQGNSA. Here the CDR3 reads CASSRGSGANVLTF. The DNA for the CDR3 is TGTGCCAGCAGCCGGGGGTCTGGGGCCAACGTCCTGACTTTC.

The chain combines TRBV6-5 with TRBJ2-5; D not certain. With 6 bases removed from V and 5 bases from J, the gap between germline ends came to 19 bases. CDR3 length equals 15 residues. Per germline, CDR1 MNHEY and CDR2 SVGAGI. The CDR3 nucleotides read TGTGCCAGCAGGCCTACTCAGGCTGGAACGGAGACCCAGTACTTC. The encoded protein is CASRPTQAGTETQYF.

The V call is TRBV7-9, the J call TRBJ1-2, with a possible D match to TRBD1 (6 bases). The CDR3 spans 15 residues. V lost 5 bases and J 0 bases, leaving 13 bases between the germline ends. The germline V gene encodes CDR1 SEHNR and CDR2 FQNEAQ (reference sequence). The CDR3 reads CASSPRQVSNYGYTF. CDR3 nucleotide sequence: TGTGCCAGCAGCCCCCGACAGGTTTCTAACTATGGCTACACCTTC.

This chain links TRBV7-9 with TRBJ2-2; 7 positions agree with TRBD1. The CDR3 consists of 14 residues. Germline values: CDR1 SEHNR, CDR2 FQNEAQ (reference sequence). The J segment lost 7 bases and the V segment lost 1 base, leaving 3 bases of the junction unmatched. The CDR3: CASSLVRDSGELFF. In nucleotides, the CDR3 is TGTGCCAGCAGCTTAGTAAGGGACAGCGGGGAGCTGTTTTTT.

J is TRBJ2-7 and V is TRBV6-5, with a possible D match to TRBD1 (6 bases). CDR1 and CDR2 (germline): MNHEY, SVGAGI. This CDR3 is 12 amino acids long. V was cut by 5 bases and J by 7 bases, with 12 bases left in between. The CDR3 region has the DNA TGTGCCAGCAGTCGGGACACCTCTGAGCAGTACTTC. Encoded protein: CASSRDTSEQYF.

CDR3 loop: CAGGRQDGAYGYTF. The CDR3 bases are TGTGCCGGGGGACGACAGGACGGAGCTTATGGCTACACCTTC. The V call is TRBV19, the J call TRBJ1-2; TRBD1 is a possible D gene (6 bases). The CDR3 loop spans 14 amino acids. The V gene lost 11 bases and the J gene lost 5 bases, with 21 bases spanning the gap. CDR1 and CDR2 (germline): LNHDA, SQIVND (reference sequence).